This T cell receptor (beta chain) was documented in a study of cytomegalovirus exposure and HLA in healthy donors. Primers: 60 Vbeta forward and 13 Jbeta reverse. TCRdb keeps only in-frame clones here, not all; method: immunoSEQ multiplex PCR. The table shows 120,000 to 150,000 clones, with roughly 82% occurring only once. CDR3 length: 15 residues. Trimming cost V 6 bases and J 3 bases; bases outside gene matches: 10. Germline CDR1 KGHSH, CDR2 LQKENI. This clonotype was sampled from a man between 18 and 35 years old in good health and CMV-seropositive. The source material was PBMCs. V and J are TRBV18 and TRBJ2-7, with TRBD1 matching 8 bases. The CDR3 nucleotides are TGTGCCAGCTCCCCCCGAGGGACAGGAAACTACGAGCAGTACTTC. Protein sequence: CASSPRGTGNYEQYF.